The clone carrying this TCR beta chain turned up a few times. Its antigen remains unknown. V shed 5 bases and J 6 bases; nucleotides not matched to a gene: 7. The CDR3 contains 14 residues. The V gene's germline CDR1 is MNHNS and CDR2 SASEGT. The record originates from a study of response to subunit inactivated influenza vaccine. TCRdb processed the RT-PCR reads anew with MiXCR; each CDR3 protein has one entry. This table has about 530,000 distinct CDR3 sequences, about 10% appearing once. Notes on the study in general: Authors suggested each seasonal flu vaccination may recruit only limited numbers of new T cells.

The chain combines TRBV6-1 with TRBJ2-1, with 7 bases that match TRBD2. The origin of this receptor is a man in his forties or fifties who received an inactivated influenza vaccine. Material: PBMCs from blood, obtained on the day of vaccination. CDR3 sequence reads: CASSRDYQRNEQFF. The CDR3 DNA reads as TGTGCCAGCAGTCGGGACTACCAGCGCAATGAGCAGTTCTTC.